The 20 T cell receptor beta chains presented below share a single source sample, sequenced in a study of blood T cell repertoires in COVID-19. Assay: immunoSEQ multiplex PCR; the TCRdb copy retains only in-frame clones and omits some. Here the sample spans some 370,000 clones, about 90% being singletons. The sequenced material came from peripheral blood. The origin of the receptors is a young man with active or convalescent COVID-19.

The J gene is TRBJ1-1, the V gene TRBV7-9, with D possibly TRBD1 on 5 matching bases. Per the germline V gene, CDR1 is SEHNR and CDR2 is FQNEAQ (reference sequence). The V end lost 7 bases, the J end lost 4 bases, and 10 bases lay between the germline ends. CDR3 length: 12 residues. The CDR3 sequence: CASTGATTEAFF. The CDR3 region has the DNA TGTGCCAGCACCGGGGCGACCACTGAAGCTTTCTTT.

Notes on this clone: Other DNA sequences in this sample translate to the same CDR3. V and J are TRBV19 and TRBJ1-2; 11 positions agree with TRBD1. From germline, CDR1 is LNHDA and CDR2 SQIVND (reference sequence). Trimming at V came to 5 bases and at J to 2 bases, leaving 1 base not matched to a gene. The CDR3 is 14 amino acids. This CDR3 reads CASSRDRGNYGYTF. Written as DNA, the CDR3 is TGTGCCAGTAGTCGGGACAGGGGGAACTATGGCTACACCTTC. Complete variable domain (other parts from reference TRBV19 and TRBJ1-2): DGGITQSPKYLFRKEGQNVTLSCEQNLNHDAMYWYRQDPGQGLRLIYYSQIVNDFQKGDIAEGYSVSREKKESFPLTVTSAQKNPTAFYLCASSRDRGNYGYTFGSGTRLTVV.

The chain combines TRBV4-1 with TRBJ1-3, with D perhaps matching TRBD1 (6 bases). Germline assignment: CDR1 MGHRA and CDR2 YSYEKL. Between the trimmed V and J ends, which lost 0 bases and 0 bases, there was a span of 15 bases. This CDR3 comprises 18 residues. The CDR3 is CASSQDGSQGLSGNTIYF. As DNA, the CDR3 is TGCGCCAGCAGCCAAGACGGGTCCCAGGGGCTCTCTGGAAACACCATATATTTT.

CDR3 protein: CASSPPDTLGGEAFF. The CDR3 DNA reads as TGTGCCAGTAGTCCCCCTGATACTCTCGGGGGTGAAGCTTTCTTT. The chain carries TRBV19 and TRBJ1-1; a weak D match, TRBD1 (5 bases). The CDR3 totals 15 residues. Germline CDR1 LNHDA, CDR2 SQIVND (reference sequence). V shed 5 bases and J shed 7 bases, with 20 bases lying between them.

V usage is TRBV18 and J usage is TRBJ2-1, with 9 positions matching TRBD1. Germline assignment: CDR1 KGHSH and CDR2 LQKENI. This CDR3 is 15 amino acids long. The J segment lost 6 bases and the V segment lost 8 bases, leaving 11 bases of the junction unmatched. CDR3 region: CASQSGTGLGNEQFF. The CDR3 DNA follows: TGTGCCAGCCAAAGCGGGACAGGGCTTGGCAATGAGCAGTTCTTC.

The CDR3 loop reads CATLAWDRAAQPQHF. In DNA, the CDR3 is TGTGCCACCCTAGCCTGGGACAGGGCGGCTCAGCCCCAGCATTTT. The chain recombines TRBV28 with TRBJ1-5; 9 positions match TRBD1. The CDR3 sequence is 15 residues long. Per the germline V gene, CDR1 is MDHEN and CDR2 is SYDVKM. The ends lost 10 bases at V and 6 bases at J; junction bases unmatched: 13.

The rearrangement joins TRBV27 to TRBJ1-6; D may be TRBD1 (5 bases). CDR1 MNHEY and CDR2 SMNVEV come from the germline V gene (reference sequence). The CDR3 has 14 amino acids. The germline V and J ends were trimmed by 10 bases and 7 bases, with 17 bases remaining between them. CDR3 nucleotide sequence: TGTGCCACATGTACCGGGGGGTGGAATTCACCCCTCCACTTT. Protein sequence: CATCTGGWNSPLHF.

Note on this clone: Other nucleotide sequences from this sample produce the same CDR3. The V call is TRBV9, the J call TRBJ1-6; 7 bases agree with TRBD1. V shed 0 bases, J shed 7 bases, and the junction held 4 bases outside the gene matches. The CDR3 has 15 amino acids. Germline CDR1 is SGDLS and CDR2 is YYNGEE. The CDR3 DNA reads TGTGCCAGCAGCGTAGAGGGACAGAGGAATTCACCCCTCCACTTT. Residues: CASSVEGQRNSPLHF.

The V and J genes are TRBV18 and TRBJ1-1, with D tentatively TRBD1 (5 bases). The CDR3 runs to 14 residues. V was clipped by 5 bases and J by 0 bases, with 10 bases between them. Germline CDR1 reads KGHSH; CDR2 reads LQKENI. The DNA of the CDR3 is TGTGCCAGCTCAGTAGGGGTCCTGAACACTGAAGCTTTCTTT. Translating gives CASSVGVLNTEAFF.

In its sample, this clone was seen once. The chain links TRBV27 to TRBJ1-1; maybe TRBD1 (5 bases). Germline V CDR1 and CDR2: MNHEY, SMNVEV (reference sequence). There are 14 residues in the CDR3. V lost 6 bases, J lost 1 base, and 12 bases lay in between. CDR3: CASRGLQGNTEAFF. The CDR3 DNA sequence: TGTGCCAGCAGAGGGCTCCAGGGGAACACTGAAGCTTTCTTT.

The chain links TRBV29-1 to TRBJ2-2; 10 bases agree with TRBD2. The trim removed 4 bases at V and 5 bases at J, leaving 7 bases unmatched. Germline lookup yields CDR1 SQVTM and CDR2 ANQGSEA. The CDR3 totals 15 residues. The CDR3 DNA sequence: TGCAGCGTTGGTCCGCTAGCGGGAGTAACCGGGGAGCTGTTTTTT. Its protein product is CSVGPLAGVTGELFF.

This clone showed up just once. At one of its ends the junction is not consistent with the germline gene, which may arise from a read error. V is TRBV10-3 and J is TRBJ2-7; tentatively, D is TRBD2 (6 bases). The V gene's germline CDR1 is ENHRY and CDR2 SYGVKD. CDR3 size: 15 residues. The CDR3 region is CAISARDLGSDEQYF. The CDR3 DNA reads TGTGCCATCAGTGCTAGGGACTTAGGCTCCGACGAGCAGTACTTC.

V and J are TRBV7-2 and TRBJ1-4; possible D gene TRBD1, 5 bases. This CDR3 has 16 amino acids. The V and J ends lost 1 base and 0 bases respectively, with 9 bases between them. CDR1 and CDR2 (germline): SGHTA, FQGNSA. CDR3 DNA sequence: TGTGCCAGCAGCTTAGATCACAGGCCAACTAATGAAAAACTGTTTTTT. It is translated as CASSLDHRPTNEKLFF.

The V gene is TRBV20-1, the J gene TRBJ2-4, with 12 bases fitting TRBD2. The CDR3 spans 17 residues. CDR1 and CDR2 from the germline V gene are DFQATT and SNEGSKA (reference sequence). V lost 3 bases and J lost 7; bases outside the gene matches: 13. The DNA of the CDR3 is TGCAGTGCTAGTCGTGTCCTAGCGGGAGGGCCAGGGAACATTCAGTACTTC. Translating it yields CSASRVLAGGPGNIQYF.

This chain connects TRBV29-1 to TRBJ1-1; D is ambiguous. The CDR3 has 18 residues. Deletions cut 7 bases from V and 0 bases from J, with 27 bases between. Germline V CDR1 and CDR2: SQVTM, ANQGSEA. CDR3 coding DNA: TGCAGCGCCGCCCGGGAGCTGATGTCTTTCGGCATGAACACTGAAGCTTTCTTT. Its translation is CSAARELMSFGMNTEAFF.

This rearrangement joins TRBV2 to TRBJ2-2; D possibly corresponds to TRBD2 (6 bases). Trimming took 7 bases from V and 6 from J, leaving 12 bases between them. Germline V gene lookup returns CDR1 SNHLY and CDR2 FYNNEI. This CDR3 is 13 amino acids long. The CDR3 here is CASIRLDSGELFF. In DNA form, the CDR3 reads TGTGCCAGCATAAGACTAGATTCCGGGGAGCTGTTTTTT.

The CDR3 spells CASSLIGTSGRREDEQFF. CDR3 in DNA: TGTGCCAGCAGTTTAATAGGGACTAGCGGGAGGAGGGAGGATGAGCAGTTCTTC. The V and J genes are TRBV27 and TRBJ2-1; 15 bases align to TRBD2. The V gene's germline CDR1 is MNHEY and CDR2 SMNVEV (reference sequence). CDR3 size: 18 residues. The V and J ends lost 2 bases and 8 bases, in that order; junction bases with no gene match: 10.

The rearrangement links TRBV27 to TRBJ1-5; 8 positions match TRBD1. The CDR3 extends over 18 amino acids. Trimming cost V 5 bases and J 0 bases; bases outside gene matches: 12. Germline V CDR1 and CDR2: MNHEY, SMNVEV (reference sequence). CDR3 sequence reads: CASSPSGTGSYSNQPQHF. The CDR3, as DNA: TGTGCCAGCAGTCCGTCCGGGACAGGTTCCTATAGCAATCAGCCCCAGCATTTT.

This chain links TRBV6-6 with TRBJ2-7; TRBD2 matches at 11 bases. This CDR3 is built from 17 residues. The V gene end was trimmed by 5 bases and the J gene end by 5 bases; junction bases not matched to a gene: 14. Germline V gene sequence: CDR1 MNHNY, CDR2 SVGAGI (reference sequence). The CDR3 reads CASSPTSGGILGDEQYF. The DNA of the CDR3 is TGTGCCAGCAGTCCAACTAGCGGGGGCATTCTTGGGGACGAGCAGTACTTC.

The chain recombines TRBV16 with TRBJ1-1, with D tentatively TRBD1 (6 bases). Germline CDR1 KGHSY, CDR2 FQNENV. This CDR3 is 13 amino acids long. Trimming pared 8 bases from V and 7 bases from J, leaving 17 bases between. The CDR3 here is CASGLSDSGEAFF. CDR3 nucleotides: TGTGCCAGCGGTCTATCGGACAGCGGTGAAGCTTTCTTT.